Listed below are T cell receptor beta chains from one sample, sequenced in a study of cytomegalovirus exposure and HLA in healthy donors. Libraries were prepared by immunoSEQ multiplex PCR; TCRdb keeps only in-frame clonotypes and omits some of them. Altogether 70,000 or so clones are present, roughly 93% being singletons, with the ten largest covering under 1.3%. Sequenced material: PBMCs. These receptors came from a woman aged 18-29 years in good health and CMV-seronegative. CDR3s include the opening cysteine and the closing phenylalanine or tryptophan. A D gene is named only where the DNA matches it firmly. Expanded clones get a size class; other rows say once, few or many, or leave the size out.

>-|TRBJ2-5|TRBV14|TRBD2
TGTGCCAGCAGCCAAGTAGGACTAGCGGGGCAAGAGACCCAGTACTTC
CASSQVGLAGQETQYF
>-|TRBJ2-5|TRBV11-1|-
TGTGCCAGCAGCTTATCCGGGACAAGGGAGACCCAGTACTTC
CASSLSGTRETQYF
>-|TRBJ2-1|TRBV6-1|TRBD1
TGTGCCAGCAGTGTCGGGACAGGGTGGGTTGAGCAGTTCTTC
CASSVGTGWVEQFF
>once|TRBJ2-1|TRBV28|-
TGTGCCAGCAGTTTGAGAACCTACAATGAGCAGTTCTTC
CASSLRTYNEQFF
>-|TRBJ2-1|TRBV6-4|TRBD2
TGTGCCAGCAGTGACTCGACTAGCGGGGGGGCTGCAGATGAGCAGTTCTTC
CASSDSTSGGAADEQFF
>-|TRBJ2-7|TRBV6-1|-
TGTGCCAGCAGTGGAGCGACTGTAGGAATCTACGAGCAGTACTTC
CASSGATVGIYEQYF
>once|TRBJ1-1|TRBV7-9|TRBD1
TGTGCCAGCAGCTTGTCTATAGGGACAGGGGGCGACACTGAAGCTTTCTTT
CASSLSIGTGGDTEAFF
>-|TRBJ2-7|TRBV28|TRBD1
TGTGCCAGCAGCCGGGACAGTCATAGCGACGAGCAGTACTTC
CASSRDSHSDEQYF
>-|TRBJ2-3|TRBV27|TRBD1
TGTGCCAGCAGTTTATCTGGACAGGGGATAGATACGCAGTATTTT
CASSLSGQGIDTQYF
>-|TRBJ1-4|TRBV18|TRBD1
TGTGCCAGCACGGGACAGAATGAAAAACTGTTTTTT
CASTGQNEKLFF
>-|TRBJ2-1|TRBV2|TRBD2
TGTGCCAGGGCGCTGGGACTAGCGGGAGGGCCCCGCTACAATGAGCAGTTCTTC
CARALGLAGGPRYNEQFF
>-|TRBJ1-2|TRBV4-1|TRBD1
TGCGCCAGCAGCCAAGAGCCAGTTGTGGGACAGGCGGAACTGTATGGCTACACCTTC
CASSQEPVVGQAELYGYTF
>-|TRBJ2-7|TRBV10-1|-
TGCGCCAGCAGTGAGCCGGACTCCCCCTACGAGCAGTACTTC
CASSEPDSPYEQYF
>-|TRBJ2-7|TRBV30|-
TGTGCCTGGAGGGGAGCCTACGAGCAGTACTTC
CAWRGAYEQYF
>-|TRBJ2-5|TRBV19|TRBD1
TGTGCCAGTAGTATAGACAGGGGGCATCAAGAGACCCAGTACTTC
CASSIDRGHQETQYF
>-|TRBJ2-2|TRBV27|-
TGTGCCAGCGAGGGGGCCGGGGAGCTGTTTTTT
CASEGAGELFF
>-|TRBJ1-3|TRBV4-3|-
TGCGCCAGCAGCCAAGAGGACGGAGGTCTCTCTGGAAACACCATATATTTT
CASSQEDGGLSGNTIYF
>-|TRBJ1-3|TRBV28|-
TGTGCCAGCAGTTTATCCGGGGGAAGTGGGACCATATATTTT
CASSLSGGSGTIYF
>-|TRBJ2-7|TRBV25-1|-
TGTGCCAGCAGCTCTACAGGGATTCCTTCCTACGAGCAGTACTTC
CASSSTGIPSYEQYF
>-|TRBJ2-2|TRBV6-5|TRBD1
TGTGCCAGCACTCCCGGGGACAGGGAGGCCGGGGAGCTGTTTTTT
CASTPGDREAGELFF
>-|TRBJ2-1|TRBV5-1|TRBD1
TGCGCCAGCAGCTTGGAGACAGGGAGAAATGAGCAGTTCTTC
CASSLETGRNEQFF
>-|TRBJ1-2|TRBV6-5|TRBD1
TGTGCCAGCAGTTACAGAGCAGGGGGAGGCTACACCTTC
CASSYRAGGGYTF
>-|TRBJ1-1|TRBV2|-
TGTGCCAGCAGCCAGTATCCCCAGAACACTGAAGCTTTCTTT
CASSQYPQNTEAFF
>once|TRBJ1-1|TRBV29-1|-
TGCAGCGTTTGTTTCCAGAACACTGAAGCTTTCTTT
CSVCFQNTEAFF
>-|TRBJ2-5|TRBV6-4|TRBD1
TGTGCCAGCAGTGGCCGGGACAGAAGGGAGACCCAGTACTTC
CASSGRDRRETQYF
>-|TRBJ1-5|TRBV6-1|-
TGTGCCAGCAGTGTCGGGGGGGCGGGTAACCATTTT
CASSVGGAGNHF
>once|TRBJ1-5|TRBV2|TRBD1
TGTGCCAGCAGCAGGGACAGGTTCGGTCAGCCCCAGCATTTT
CASSRDRFGQPQHF
>-|TRBJ2-3|TRBV11-2|TRBD2
TGTGCCAGCAGCAAACTCCTCGGGAGGCGGGAGGGCAAAGATACGCAGTATTTT
CASSKLLGRREGKDTQYF
>-|TRBJ1-4|TRBV19|TRBD1
TGTGCCAGTAGGGGGACAGATAATGAAAAACTGTTTTTT
CASRGTDNEKLFF
>once|TRBJ2-1|TRBV5-6|-
TGTGCCAGCAGCCTTCCTTCCAGCGTGGCGCAGTTCTTC
CASSLPSSVAQFF
>-|TRBJ1-1|TRBV2|TRBD1
TGTGCCAGCAGTCAAGACAGGGTATCGACTGAAGCTTTCTTT
CASSQDRVSTEAFF
>-|TRBJ2-1|TRBV7-2|TRBD2
TGTGCTAGCACGGGGACTAGCGGGCCGAATGAGCAGTTCTTC
CASTGTSGPNEQFF
>-|TRBJ2-5|TRBV5-1|TRBD1
TGCGCCAGCAGCTCAAAGACAGGGGAGTCTGAGACCCAGTACTTC
CASSSKTGESETQYF
>-|TRBJ1-1|TRBV5-4|-
TGTGCCAGCAGCTTGGCCCAGCGAACTGAAGCTTTCTTT
CASSLAQRTEAFF
>-|TRBJ2-7|TRBV5-4|TRBD1
TGTGCCAGCAGCAAACCGACAGGGGCGGATTCAGACGAGCAGTACTTC
CASSKPTGADSDEQYF
>-|TRBJ1-1|TRBV11-2|TRBD1
TGTGCCAGCAGCTTAGGGGACAGGAGAGCTTTCTTT
CASSLGDRRAFF
>-|TRBJ1-1|TRBV28|TRBD1
TGTGCCAGCAGTTTCCGGGACAGGGGAGTCATTGAAGCTTTCTTT
CASSFRDRGVIEAFF
>-|TRBJ1-1|TRBV27|TRBD1
TGTGCCAGCAGTTTGAGGGGCTTTTTTGACAGGGAGAGCTCTAACACTGAAGCTTTCTTT
CASSLRGFFDRESSNTEAFF
>once|TRBJ2-7|TRBV6-5|-
TGTGCCACGATAAGTGACAGCTCCTACGAGCAGTACTTC
CATISDSSYEQYF
>-|TRBJ1-5|TRBV27|TRBD1
TGTGCCAGCAGCACGACAGGGGCTCAGCCCCAGCATTTT
CASSTTGAQPQHF
>-|TRBJ1-2|TRBV2|TRBD1
TGTGCCAGCAGTGTTCAGGGGGTCGGCGGCTACACCTTC
CASSVQGVGGYTF
>-|TRBJ1-5|TRBV19|-
TGTGCCAGTAGTCCCCACACGGGAGCCGACCAGCCCCAGCATTTT
CASSPHTGADQPQHF
>-|TRBJ2-7|TRBV6-5|-
TGTGCCAGCAGTTACTCTGGGGGGTCCTCCTACGAGCAGTACTTC
CASSYSGGSSYEQYF
>once|TRBJ2-7|TRBV5-4|-
TGTGCCAGCAGCTTGGGGGAGTTCGGCGAGCAGTACTTC
CASSLGEFGEQYF
>-|TRBJ1-1|TRBV5-5|-
TGTGCCAGCAGCTTTACCAGGAATACTGAAGCTTTCTTT
CASSFTRNTEAFF